This TCR beta chain was observed in a study of cytomegalovirus exposure and HLA in healthy donors. Notes on the study in general: High specificity and sensitivity for cytomegalovirus status were reported for the classifier. Earlier results showed most TCR beta V segments being productive about 90% or about 30% of the time.

Germline loops: CDR1 LGHNA, CDR2 YSLEER. The length of the CDR3 is 19 residues. With V trimmed by 0 bases and J by 0 bases, 13 bases remained unmatched. Primers for the PCR totalled 60 Vbeta and 13 Jbeta. Assay used: immunoSEQ multiplex PCR; TCRdb lists only in-frame clones, some missing. The sample carries over 50,000 clones, about 80% recorded once. With regard to this clone: Its antigen is unknown.

This sequence originates from a man aged 35 to 55 in good health and CMV-seronegative. The sequenced material came from PBMCs. The chain combines TRBV4-3 with TRBJ1-2, with 7 bases lining up with TRBD1. CDR3 protein: CASSQDLLQGQLSNYGYTF. CDR3 DNA: TGCGCCAGCAGCCAAGATCTCCTTCAGGGACAGCTTTCTAACTATGGCTACACCTTC.